These 4 T cell receptor beta chains were sequenced from one sample in a study of shared clonotypes between healthy human individuals. The protocol was immunoSEQ multiplex PCR, while the TCRdb copy is restricted to in-frame clones and leaves out a portion. Of 1.4 million or so clones in the sample, approximately 98.5% were seen once. Sequencing used naive CD4+ T cells sorted from blood. Subset given: CD45RA+ positively selected. These receptors were collected from a man aged 30 to 45 in good health.

As for this clone: Its ends do not fully match the called genes, so a read error is possible. The chain has TRBV7-2 and TRBJ1-2; D unclear. The CDR3 contains 13 residues. Germline V lookup: CDR1 SGHTA, CDR2 FQGNSA. CDR3: CASSLGSRYRYTF. CDR3 bases: TGTGCCAGCAGCTTAGGATCCCGCTATCGCTACACCTTC.

This clone was found once. The chain carries TRBV7-2 and TRBJ1-3, with 7 nucleotides matching TRBD1. The CDR3 is 14 amino acids. CDR1 is SGHTA, CDR2 FQGNSA, per germline. After removal of 5 bases from V and 8 bases from J, the junction contained 9 bases not matched to a gene. The CDR3 region is CASSPRDSRDTIYF. DNA of the CDR3: TGTGCCAGCAGCCCCCGGGACAGTAGGGACACCATATATTTT.

The chain employs TRBV5-4 and TRBJ2-1, with D unclear. CDR1 SGHNT and CDR2 YYREEE come from the germline V gene (reference sequence). CDR3 length: 13 amino acids. V was shortened by 1 base and J by 2 bases, with 4 bases between the two germline ends. In nucleotides, the CDR3 is TGTGCCAGCAGCTTGAGGACCTACAATGAGCAGTTCTTC. This sequence encodes CASSLRTYNEQFF.

In nucleotides, the CDR3 is TGCGCCAGCAGCTCGGGACAGGGGGCTGGGGCCAACGTCCTGACTTTC. Translation gives CASSSGQGAGANVLTF. The chain uses TRBV5-1 and TRBJ2-6; 11 nucleotides line up with TRBD1. With 3 bases clipped from V and 2 bases from J, the junction kept 1 base outside the gene matches. Germline V gene lookup returns CDR1 SGHRS and CDR2 YFSETQ. The CDR3 covers 16 residues.